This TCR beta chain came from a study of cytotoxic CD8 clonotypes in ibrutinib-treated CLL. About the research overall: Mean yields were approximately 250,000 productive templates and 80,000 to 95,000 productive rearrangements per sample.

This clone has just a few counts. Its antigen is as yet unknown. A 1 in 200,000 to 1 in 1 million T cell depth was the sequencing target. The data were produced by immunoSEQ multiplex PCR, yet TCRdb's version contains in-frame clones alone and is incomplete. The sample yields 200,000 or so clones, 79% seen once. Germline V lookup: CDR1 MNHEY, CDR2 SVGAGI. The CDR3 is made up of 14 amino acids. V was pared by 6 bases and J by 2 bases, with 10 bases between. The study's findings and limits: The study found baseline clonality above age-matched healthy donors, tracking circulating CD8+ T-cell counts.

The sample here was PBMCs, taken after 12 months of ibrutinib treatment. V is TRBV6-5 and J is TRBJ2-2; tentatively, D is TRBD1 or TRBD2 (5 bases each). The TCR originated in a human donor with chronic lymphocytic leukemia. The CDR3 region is CASSRDPNTGELFF. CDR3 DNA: TGTGCCAGCAGCCGGGACCCAAACACCGGGGAGCTGTTTTTT.